This T cell receptor (beta chain) originates from a study of T-cell reconstitution after alpha-beta-depleted transplantation in children. CDR3 size: 15 residues. V lost 5 bases and J 6 bases, leaving 20 bases between the germline ends. Germline V lookup: CDR1 MNHEY, CDR2 SVGEGT. As it was prepared, the TCRbeta library received unique molecular identifiers. MiXCR, run by TCRdb on the PCR reads, gives a single entry per CDR3 protein. The sample has 200,000 to 250,000 distinct CDR3 sequences; approximately 9% are singletons. The chain combines TRBV6-2 or TRBV6-3 with TRBJ2-7; D possibly corresponds to TRBD1 (6 bases). The clonotype comes from a human donor who donated a stem cell graft to a child with acute lymphoblastic leukemia. Source: PBMCs from the stem cell graft donor, taken from the stem cell graft. The CDR3 loop reads CASSPRRVGGREQYF. CDR3 nucleotides: TGTGCCAGCAGTCCACGCCGGGTTGGGGGCCGCGAGCAGTACTTC.